The clone carrying this TCR beta chain occurred a few times. Its specificity is not known. CDR3 size: 15 residues. Unmatched junction bases numbered 5, after V lost 2 bases and J lost 0 bases. Per germline, CDR1 DFQATT and CDR2 SNEGSKA (reference sequence). This entry comes from a study of CD8 T cells in ankylosing spondylitis. General study results and limits: Clones linked to disease, bearing a CD8+ phenotype, were relatively rare in peripheral blood. Ankylosing spondylitis blood seemed to carry a telltale TCR beta motif made of several highly homologous variants. The authors reported significant enrichment of disease-linked clones in matched ankylosing spondylitis synovial fluid.

One entry per CDR3 protein, called by TCRdb with MiXCR from the 5' RACE reads. The top ten clones hold 8% to 9.5% of a sample with 250,000 to 400,000 distinct CDR3 sequences, roughly 10% of them seen once. V gene TRBV20-1 combines with J gene TRBJ2-3; 7 bases fit TRBD2. Sequenced: blood, either unsorted or a sorted T cell fraction (not recorded which). This TCR came from a female donor with ankylosing spondylitis or in good health (not recorded which). DNA of the CDR3: TGCAGTGCTAGAAGAAGCGGGACTAGCACAGATACGCAGTATTTT. Translating gives CSARRSGTSTDTQYF.